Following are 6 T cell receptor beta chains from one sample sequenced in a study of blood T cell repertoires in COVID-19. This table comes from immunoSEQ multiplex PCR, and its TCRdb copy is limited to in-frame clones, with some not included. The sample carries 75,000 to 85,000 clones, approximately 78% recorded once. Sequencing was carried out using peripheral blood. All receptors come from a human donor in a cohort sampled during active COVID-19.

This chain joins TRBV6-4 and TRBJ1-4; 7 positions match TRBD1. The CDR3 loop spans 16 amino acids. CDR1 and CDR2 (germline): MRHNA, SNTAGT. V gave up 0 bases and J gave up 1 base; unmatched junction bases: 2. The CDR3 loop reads CASSDSRTGTNEKLFF. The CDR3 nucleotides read TGTGCCAGCAGTGACTCCCGGACAGGAACTAATGAAAAACTGTTTTTT.

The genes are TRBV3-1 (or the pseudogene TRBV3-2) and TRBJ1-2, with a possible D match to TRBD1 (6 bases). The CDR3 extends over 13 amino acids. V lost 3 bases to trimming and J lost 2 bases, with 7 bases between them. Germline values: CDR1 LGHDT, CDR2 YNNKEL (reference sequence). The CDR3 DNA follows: TGTGCCAGCAGCCAGGGGGCAAACTATGGCTACACCTTC. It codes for CASSQGANYGYTF.

This chain's CDR3 is CASSPRGGGGSPLHF. CDR3 nucleotides: TGTGCCAGCAGCCCCCGAGGGGGGGGCGGTTCACCCCTCCACTTT. The genes are TRBV7-6 and TRBJ1-6; perhaps TRBD1 as D (6 bases). The germline V gene has CDR1 SGHVS and CDR2 FNYEAQ. This CDR3 has 15 amino acids. Trimming took 5 bases from V and 9 from J, leaving 17 bases between them.

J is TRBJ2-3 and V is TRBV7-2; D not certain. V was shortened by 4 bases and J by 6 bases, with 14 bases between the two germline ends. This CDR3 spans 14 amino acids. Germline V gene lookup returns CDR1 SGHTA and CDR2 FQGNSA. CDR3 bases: TGTGCCAGCAGCTCCAGAAGCCCAGCGGATACGCAGTATTTT. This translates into CASSSRSPADTQYF.

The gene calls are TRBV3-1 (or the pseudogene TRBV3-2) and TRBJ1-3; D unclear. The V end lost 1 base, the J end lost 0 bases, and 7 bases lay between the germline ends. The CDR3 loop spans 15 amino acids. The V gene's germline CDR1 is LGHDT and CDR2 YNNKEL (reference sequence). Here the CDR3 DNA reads TGTGCCAGCAGCCAAGCCATCATCTCTGGAAACACCATATATTTT. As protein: CASSQAIISGNTIYF.

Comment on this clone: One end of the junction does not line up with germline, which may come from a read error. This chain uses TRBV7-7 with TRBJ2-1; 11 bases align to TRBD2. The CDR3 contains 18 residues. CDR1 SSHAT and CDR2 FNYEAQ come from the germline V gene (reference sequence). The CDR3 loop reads CASSLELAGAPPSHEQFF. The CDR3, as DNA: TGTGCTAGCAGCTTAGAACTAGCGGGGGCCCCACCGAGCCATGAGCAGTTCTTC.